This entry concerns a single T cell receptor beta chain. As processed by the authors: Reference gene primer amplification in the assay estimated nucleated cell counts. Method: immunoSEQ multiplex PCR; TCRdb's copy keeps in-frame clones and lacks some. The V and J calls and clone size are taken from that table; D and trimming were inferred from the DNA. The top ten clones hold about 10% of a sample with about 89,000 clones, approximately 81% of them seen once. The data derive from a study of blood T cell repertoires in COVID-19. Study details: Sample material is recorded as cDNA or gDNA derived from T cells, B-cell-depleted T cells, or PBMCs.

The germline V gene has CDR1 SGHNT and CDR2 YYREEE (reference sequence). The CDR3 contains 15 residues. The V end lost 0 bases, the J end lost 6 bases, and 16 bases lay between the germline ends. The specimen sequenced was peripheral blood. J is TRBJ2-7 and V is TRBV5-4, with a weak D call TRBD1 (5 bases). The receptor was derived from an elderly woman with acute or convalescent COVID-19. CDR3 bases: TGTGCCAGCAGCTTGGTTGGCAGGGCTAGGGCCGAGCAGTACTTC. Encoded protein: CASSLVGRARAEQYF. The complete variable domain, with remaining parts taken from reference TRBV5-4 and TRBJ2-7, reads ETGVTQSPTHLIKTRGQQVTLRCSSQSGHNTVSWYQQALGQGPQFIFQYYREEENGRGNFPPRFSGLQFPNYSSELNVNALELDDSALYLCASSLVGRARAEQYFGPGTRLTVT.